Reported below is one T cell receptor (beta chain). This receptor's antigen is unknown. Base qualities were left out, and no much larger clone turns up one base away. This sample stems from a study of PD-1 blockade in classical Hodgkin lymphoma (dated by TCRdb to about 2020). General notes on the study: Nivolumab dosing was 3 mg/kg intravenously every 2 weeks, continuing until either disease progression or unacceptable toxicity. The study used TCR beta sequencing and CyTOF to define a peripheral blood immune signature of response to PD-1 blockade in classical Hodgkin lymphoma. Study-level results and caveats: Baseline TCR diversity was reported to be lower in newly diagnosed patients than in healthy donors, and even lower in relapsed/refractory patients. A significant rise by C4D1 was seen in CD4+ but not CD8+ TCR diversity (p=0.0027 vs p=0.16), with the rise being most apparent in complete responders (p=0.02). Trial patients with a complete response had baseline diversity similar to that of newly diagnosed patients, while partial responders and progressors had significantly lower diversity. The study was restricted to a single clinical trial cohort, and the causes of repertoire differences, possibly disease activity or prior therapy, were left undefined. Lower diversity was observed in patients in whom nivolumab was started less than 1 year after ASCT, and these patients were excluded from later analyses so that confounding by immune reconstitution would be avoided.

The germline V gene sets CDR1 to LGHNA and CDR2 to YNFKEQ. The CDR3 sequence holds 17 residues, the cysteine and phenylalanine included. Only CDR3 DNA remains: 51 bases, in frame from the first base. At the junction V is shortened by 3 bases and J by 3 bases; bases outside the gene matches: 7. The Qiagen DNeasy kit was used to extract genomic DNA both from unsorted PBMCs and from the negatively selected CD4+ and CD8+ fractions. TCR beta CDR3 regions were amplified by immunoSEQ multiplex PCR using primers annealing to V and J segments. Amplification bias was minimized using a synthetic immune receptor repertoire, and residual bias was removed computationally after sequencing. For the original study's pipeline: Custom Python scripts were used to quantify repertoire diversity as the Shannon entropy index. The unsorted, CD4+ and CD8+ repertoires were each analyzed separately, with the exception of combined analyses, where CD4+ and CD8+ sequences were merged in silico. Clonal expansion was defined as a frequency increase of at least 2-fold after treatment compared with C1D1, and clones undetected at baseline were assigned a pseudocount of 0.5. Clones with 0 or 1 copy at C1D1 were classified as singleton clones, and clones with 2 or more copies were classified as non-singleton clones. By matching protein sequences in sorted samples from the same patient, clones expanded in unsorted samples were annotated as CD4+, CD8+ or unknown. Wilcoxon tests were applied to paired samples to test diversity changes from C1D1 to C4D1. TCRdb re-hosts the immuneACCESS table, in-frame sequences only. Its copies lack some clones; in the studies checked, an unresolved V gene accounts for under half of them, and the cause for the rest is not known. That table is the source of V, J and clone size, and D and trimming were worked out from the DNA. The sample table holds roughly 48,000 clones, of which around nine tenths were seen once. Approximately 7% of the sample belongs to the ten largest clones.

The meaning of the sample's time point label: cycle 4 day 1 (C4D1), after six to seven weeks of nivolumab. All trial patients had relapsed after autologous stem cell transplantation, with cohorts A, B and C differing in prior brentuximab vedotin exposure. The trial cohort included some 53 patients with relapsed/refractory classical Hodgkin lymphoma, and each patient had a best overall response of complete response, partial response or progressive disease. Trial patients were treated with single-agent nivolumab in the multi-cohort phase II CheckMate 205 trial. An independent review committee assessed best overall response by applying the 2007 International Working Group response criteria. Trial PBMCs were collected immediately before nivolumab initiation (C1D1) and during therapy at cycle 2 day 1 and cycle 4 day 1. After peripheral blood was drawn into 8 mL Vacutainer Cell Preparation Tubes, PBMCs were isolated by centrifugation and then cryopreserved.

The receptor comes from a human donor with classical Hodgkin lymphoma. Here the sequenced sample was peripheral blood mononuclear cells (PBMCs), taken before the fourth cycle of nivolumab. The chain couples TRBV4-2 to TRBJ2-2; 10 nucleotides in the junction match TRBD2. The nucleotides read TGTGCCAGCAGCCACTGGGGGAGCGGGGGGGACACCGGGGAGCTGTTTTTT. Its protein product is CASSHWGSGGDTGELFF.